This T cell receptor (beta chain) was recovered during a study of T cell changes during pregnancy in multiple sclerosis. CDR1 and CDR2 (germline): MNHNS, SASEGT. CDR3 length: 15 amino acids. Unmatched junction bases numbered 6, after V lost 1 base and J lost 7 bases. TCRdb's copy holds only in-frame clones and misses some; the assay was immunoSEQ multiplex PCR. The sample lists around 62,000 clones, around 89% occurring once. The source is a female donor with multiple sclerosis, enrolled in a pregnancy study. J is TRBJ1-5 and V is TRBV6-1; 8 nucleotides agree with TRBD1. This sample comprised peripheral blood, obtained in the first trimester of pregnancy. The CDR3 nucleotides read TGTGCCAGCAGTGAAGGGACAGGGAATGCCCAGCCCCAGCATTTT. It codes for CASSEGTGNAQPQHF.